This T cell receptor beta chain was profiled in a study of T cells after yellow fever vaccination. Study results and caveats: The appearance of a small share of clonotypes in both CD4 and CD8 compartments was observed. Post-booster repertoires again held most primary-vaccination clones (about 95% CD4, 85% to 90% CD8).

Trimming took 1 base from V and 6 from J, leaving 10 bases between them. The CDR3 length is 15 residues. The germline CDR1 and CDR2 sequences are LGHNA and YNFKEQ. On this clonotype itself: What it recognizes is unknown.

TCR cDNA, made by 5'RACE template switching, carried an added universal primer site and UMIs. MiXCR was run by TCRdb on the 5' RACE reads, yielding one entry per CDR3 protein. Of about 360,000 distinct CDR3 sequences listed, 6.2% are singletons. The chain couples TRBV4-2 to TRBJ1-6, with D tentatively TRBD1 (6 bases). The clonotype comes from a man between 25 and 39 years old who received the YFV17D yellow fever vaccine. The material sequenced was PBMCs, taken 5 days after the yellow fever booster vaccination. CDR3 bases: TGTGCCAGCAGCCAAGGAACAGGGATTAATTCACCCCTCCACTTT. Translated, it gives CASSQGTGINSPLHF.